These 12 T cell receptor beta chains came from one sample sequenced in a study of CD8 T cells in Susac syndrome. Random hexamers were used to reverse transcribe about 0.5 to 1 ug of RNA. TCRdb re-called the immunoSEQ multiplex PCR reads with MiXCR, one entry per CDR3 protein. This table holds 190,000 or so distinct CDR3 sequences, approximately 95% found once. Sequencing input: CD4+ T cells from PBMCs. The receptors were sampled from a human donor with multiple sclerosis.

The V gene is TRBV20-1, the J gene TRBJ1-5; D possibly corresponds to TRBD1 (5 bases). The CDR3 spans 16 residues. The V gene's germline CDR1 is DFQATT and CDR2 SNEGSKA (reference sequence). V lost 6 bases to trimming and J lost 0 bases, with 18 bases between them. In DNA, the CDR3 is TGCAGTGCGGGGGACGCCCAACCCTATAGCAATCAGCCCCAGCATTTT. Translation gives CSAGDAQPYSNQPQHF.

The chain has TRBV10-3 and TRBJ2-6; D is unclear. The germline V gene has CDR1 ENHRY and CDR2 SYGVKD. The CDR3 has 13 residues. The CDR3 coding sequence is TGTGCATCTCAGGTGGCTGGGGCCAACGTCCTGACTTTC. Amino acids: CASQVAGANVLTF.

CDR3 protein: CASTQETQYF. In nucleotides, the CDR3 is TGTGCCAGCACTCAGGAGACCCAGTACTTC. The V gene is TRBV6-1, the J gene TRBJ2-5, with D hard to call. Trimming shortened V by 7 bases and J by 5 bases, and 5 bases separated the two germline ends. This CDR3 comprises 10 residues. CDR1 MNHNS and CDR2 SASEGT come from the germline V gene.

This clonotype has only one observation. The chain is built from TRBV5-6 and TRBJ2-1, with no clear D. This CDR3 region has 8 residues. Germline V gene lookup returns CDR1 SGHDT and CDR2 YYEEEE. Trimming removed 7 bases at V and 12 bases at J, with 5 bases between. CDR3 sequence reads: CASVLQFF. The CDR3 region has the DNA TGTGCCAGCGTCCTGCAGTTCTTC.

The chain has TRBV7-2 and TRBJ2-5; 8 nucleotides agree with TRBD2. Germline CDR1 SGHTA, CDR2 FQGNSA. Germline trimming cut 4 bases from V and 5 bases from J; bases unmatched to any gene: 6. The CDR3 has 14 residues. CDR3 nucleotide sequence: TGTGCCAGCAGCTCCCCGGGGGGGGTGGAGACCCAGTACTTC. It encodes CASSSPGGVETQYF. Based on the CDR3 plus reference TRBV7-2 and TRBJ2-5, the full variable domain is GAGVSQSPSNKVTEKGKDVELRCDPISGHTALYWYRQSLGQGLEFLIYFQGNSAPDKSGLPSDRFSAERTGGSVSTLTIQRTQQEDSAVYLCASSSPGGVETQYFGPGTRLLVL.

This rearrangement joins TRBV15 to TRBJ2-1; D unclear. V was cut by 8 bases and J by 1 base, with 15 bases left in between. Germline V gives CDR1 LNHNV, CDR2 YYDKDF (reference sequence). The CDR3 length is 15 residues. The CDR3 bases are TGTGCCACCGCAACACCGCGGCTGTCCTACAATGAGCAGTTCTTC. The encoded protein is CATATPRLSYNEQFF.

This rearrangement joins TRBV3-1 to TRBJ2-1; D remains unclear. V was trimmed by 6 bases and J by 6 bases, leaving 6 bases between them. Germline CDR1 LGHDT, CDR2 YNNKEL (reference sequence). This CDR3 has 11 residues. This CDR3 reads CASSQLNEQFF. Here the CDR3 DNA reads TGTGCCAGCAGTCAGCTCAATGAGCAGTTCTTC.

The rearrangement joins TRBV4-1 to TRBJ2-7, with 9 bases that match TRBD1. Losses at the gene ends were 2 bases for V and 7 bases for J; bases not matched to a gene: 9. The CDR3 runs 15 residues. The germline V gene encodes CDR1 MGHRA and CDR2 YSYEKL. The DNA of the CDR3 is TGCGCCAGCAGCCAAACCGGGACAGGGTTGTGGGAGCAGTACTTC. Translated, it gives CASSQTGTGLWEQYF.

The chain links TRBV27 to TRBJ2-5; the match to TRBD2 covers 9 bases. The J segment lost 5 bases and the V segment lost 3 bases, leaving 10 bases of the junction unmatched. The CDR3 has 16 amino acids. The germline V gene has CDR1 MNHEY and CDR2 SMNVEV (reference sequence). CDR3 in amino acids: CASSFNQRGAGETQYF. As DNA, the CDR3 is TGTGCCAGCAGTTTCAATCAGCGGGGGGCGGGGGAGACCCAGTACTTC.

The chain carries TRBV18 and TRBJ2-7; 9 nucleotides match TRBD1. CDR3 length equals 14 residues. Germline-derived CDR1 and CDR2 are KGHSH and LQKENI. Trimming took 3 bases from V and 1 from J; bases not matched to a gene: 1. CDR3 residues: CASSPGQGSYEQYF. The CDR3 coding sequence is TGTGCCAGCTCACCCGGACAGGGGTCCTACGAGCAGTACTTC.

The V call is TRBV5-6, the J call TRBJ2-4; 8 bases agree with TRBD1. V gave up 2 bases and J gave up 7 bases; unmatched junction bases: 5. Germline V gene lookup returns CDR1 SGHDT and CDR2 YYEEEE. The CDR3 consists of 14 residues. CDR3 sequence (DNA): TGTGCCAGCAGCTTCCCAGGGGGCGAGAACATTCAGTACTTC. Protein sequence: CASSFPGGENIQYF.

This clonotype was recorded a few times. The V call is TRBV20-1, the J call TRBJ2-5; TRBD1 matches 8 bases. This CDR3 spans 13 amino acids. Germline V gene lookup returns CDR1 DFQATT and CDR2 SNEGSKA (reference sequence). With V trimmed by 6 bases and J by 2 bases, 5 bases remained unmatched. The CDR3 region is CSATTGGQETQYF. In nucleotides, the CDR3 is TGCAGTGCCACCACAGGGGGTCAAGAGACCCAGTACTTC.